Below, 22 T cell receptor beta chains from the same sample are listed, as sequenced in a study of cytomegalovirus exposure and HLA in healthy donors. The PCR was carried out with 60 Vbeta primers and 13 Jbeta primers. Method: immunoSEQ multiplex PCR; TCRdb's copy keeps in-frame clones and lacks some. The data show about 130,000 clones, 83% seen once. The sequencing sample was made of PBMCs. All receptors come from a man aged 35 to 55 in good health and CMV-seronegative.

The rearrangement links TRBV11-2 to TRBJ2-1, with 13 bases lining up with TRBD2. Germline loops: CDR1 SGHAT, CDR2 FQNNGV. V trimming: 5 bases; J trimming: 7 bases; junction bases outside the gene matches: 11. The CDR3 consists of 17 residues. The chain's CDR3 is CASSAPLTSGRHNEQFF. In nucleotides, the CDR3 is TGTGCCAGCAGCGCTCCGCTGACTAGCGGGAGGCATAATGAGCAGTTCTTC.

The rearrangement joins TRBV5-8 to TRBJ2-6, with 7 bases identical to TRBD1. The germline gives CDR1 SGHTS, CDR2 YDEGEE. The CDR3 loop spans 18 amino acids. V lost 3 bases and J lost 4; bases outside the gene matches: 13. CDR3 in DNA: TGTGCCAGCAGCTCATACAGGGGCACTGCTCTCGGGGCCAACGTCCTGACTTTC. It yields the protein CASSSYRGTALGANVLTF.

The rearrangement uses TRBV5-1 and TRBJ2-7; possible D gene TRBD1, 5 bases. The CDR3 length is 12 residues. Germline V CDR1 and CDR2: SGHRS, YFSETQ. Trimming took off 5 bases at V and 2 bases at J, with 8 bases between the two ends. The chain's CDR3 is CASRGETYEQYF. CDR3 DNA: TGCGCCAGCAGAGGGGAAACCTACGAGCAGTACTTC.

The V and J genes are TRBV5-1 and TRBJ2-7; 7 positions agree with TRBD1. CDR3 length equals 14 residues. The V and J ends lost 2 bases and 3 bases, in that order; junction bases with no gene match: 5. From germline, CDR1 is SGHRS and CDR2 YFSETQ. CDR3 protein: CASSFRTGDYEQYF. In nucleotides, the CDR3 is TGCGCCAGCAGCTTTAGGACAGGAGACTACGAGCAGTACTTC.

The chain is built from TRBV27 and TRBJ2-1; 7 bases align to TRBD1. The trim removed 9 bases at V and 6 bases at J, leaving 11 bases unmatched. The CDR3 extends over 14 amino acids. Germline V gene data show CDR1 as MNHEY and CDR2 as SMNVEV (reference sequence). The CDR3 loop is CASSRQGRGNEQFF. For the CDR3, the DNA is TGTGCCAGTTCGAGACAGGGAAGGGGCAATGAGCAGTTCTTC.

This chain connects TRBV12-5 to TRBJ2-1; 7 nucleotides line up with TRBD1. CDR3 length: 12 amino acids. Germline lookup yields CDR1 LGHNT and CDR2 FRNRAP. Germline trimming cut 5 bases from V and 6 bases from J; bases unmatched to any gene: 1. Here the CDR3 DNA reads TGTGCTAGTGGTGACAGGGTCAATGAGCAGTTCTTC. Translating gives CASGDRVNEQFF.

The chain is built from TRBV7-8 and TRBJ2-7; weak D call: TRBD2 (5 bases). V was trimmed by 3 bases and J by 2 bases, leaving 11 bases between them. The CDR3 loop spans 14 amino acids. Germline V gene data show CDR1 as SGHVS and CDR2 as FQNEAQ. CDR3 in DNA: TGTGCCAGCAGCTTTGTCGGGAAAACCTACGAGCAGTACTTC. Amino acids: CASSFVGKTYEQYF. Full variable domain (missing parts from reference TRBV7-8 and TRBJ2-7): GAGVSQSPRYKVAKRGQDVALRCDPISGHVSLFWYQQALGQGPEFLTYFQNEAQLDKSGLPSDRFFAERPEGSVSTLKIQRTQQEDSAVYLCASSFVGKTYEQYFGPGTRLTVT.

The rearrangement joins TRBV19 to TRBJ1-2, with D hard to call. This CDR3 comprises 13 residues. Germline V gives CDR1 LNHDA, CDR2 SQIVND (reference sequence). V lost 3 bases and J 2 bases, leaving 7 bases between the germline ends. The CDR3 DNA reads TGTGCCAGTAGTATCGAGACAAACTATGGCTACACCTTC. Encoded protein: CASSIETNYGYTF.

The chain links TRBV28 to TRBJ1-6; D is ambiguous. Trimming left V 5 bases short and J 9 bases short, with 17 bases between. Germline CDR1 and CDR2: MDHEN and SYDVKM. This CDR3 is 15 amino acids long. The CDR3 here is CASSAMFERASPLHF. DNA of the CDR3: TGTGCCAGCAGTGCTATGTTCGAACGTGCTTCACCCCTCCACTTT.

The rearrangement links TRBV7-3 to TRBJ2-3; D unresolved. V shed 5 bases and J shed 2 bases, with 17 bases lying between them. The CDR3 loop spans 16 amino acids. Germline CDR1 SGHTA, CDR2 FQGTGA. CDR3 loop: CASSPILDRFTDTQYF. The CDR3 DNA follows: TGTGCCAGCAGCCCAATCCTCGATCGGTTCACAGATACGCAGTATTTT.

This clone was seen only a few times. V and J are TRBV5-1 and TRBJ1-6, with D possibly TRBD1 on 6 matching bases. V was trimmed by 0 bases and J by 5 bases, leaving 21 bases between them. This CDR3 has 19 amino acids. The V gene's germline CDR1 is SGHRS and CDR2 YFSETQ. The CDR3 protein is CASSLGSRNAGTNNSPLHF. DNA of the CDR3: TGCGCCAGCAGCTTGGGCAGCCGCAACGCCGGGACAAATAATTCACCCCTCCACTTT.

Here the CDR3 reads CASSSPDRGDSPLHF. CDR3 in DNA: TGTGCCAGCAGCTCCCCCGACAGGGGTGATTCACCCCTCCACTTT. The chain employs TRBV7-9 and TRBJ1-6, with 8 bases aligning to TRBD1. The germline V gene has CDR1 SEHNR and CDR2 FQNEAQ (reference sequence). CDR3 size: 15 residues. Losses at the gene ends were 4 bases for V and 8 bases for J; bases not matched to a gene: 7.

The V and J genes are TRBV27 and TRBJ2-5; D might be TRBD1 (5 bases). Trimming left V 3 bases short and J 5 bases short, with 10 bases between. Germline lookup yields CDR1 MNHEY and CDR2 SMNVEV (reference sequence). The CDR3 has 13 residues. This CDR3 is CASSLTVGETQYF. In DNA form, the CDR3 reads TGTGCCAGCAGTTTGACAGTGGGGGAGACCCAGTACTTC.

This clone has only one observation. The chain combines TRBV5-6 with TRBJ2-3; TRBD1 might be the D (6 bases). CDR3 length equals 15 residues. Germline loops: CDR1 SGHDT, CDR2 YYEEEE. The V and J ends lost 0 bases and 1 base respectively, with 9 bases between them. The CDR3 sequence is CASSLGRTGTDTQYF. DNA of the CDR3: TGTGCCAGCAGCTTGGGACGGACAGGCACAGATACGCAGTATTTT.

V and J are TRBV14 and TRBJ1-2, with a possible D match to TRBD1 (5 bases). Germline V gene data show CDR1 as SGHDN and CDR2 as FVKESK. This CDR3 spans 15 amino acids. Trimming stripped 1 base from V and 4 bases from J, with 13 bases between. CDR3 nucleotide sequence: TGTGCCAGCAGCCAAGCCCCCTTGGGGGGCTATGGCTACACCTTC. Translating it yields CASSQAPLGGYGYTF.

As DNA, the CDR3 is TGTGCCATCAGTGGACAGGGGAATGAGCAGTTCTTC. This translates into CAISGQGNEQFF. The chain is built from TRBV10-3 and TRBJ2-1, with 8 bases matching TRBD1. The germline gives CDR1 ENHRY, CDR2 SYGVKD. V shed 4 bases and J 7 bases; nucleotides not matched to a gene: 0. The CDR3 is 12 amino acids.

V gene TRBV6-5 combines with J gene TRBJ2-5, with a possible D match to TRBD1 (5 bases). TRBJ2-7 explains the end of the DNA better; the J call may be wrong. This CDR3 spans 13 amino acids. Germline loops: CDR1 MNHEY, CDR2 SVGAGI. For the CDR3, the DNA is TGTGCCAGCAGCGAGGACATCTCCTACGAGCAGTACTTC. Its translation is CASSEDISYEQYF.

The chain is built from TRBV29-1 and TRBJ1-1; weak D call: TRBD1 (5 bases). V gave up 7 bases and J gave up 1 base, with 7 bases separating them. There are 11 residues in the CDR3. From germline, CDR1 is SQVTM and CDR2 ANQGSEA. The CDR3 is CSATGNTEAFF. CDR3 nucleotides: TGCAGCGCAACAGGGAACACTGAAGCTTTCTTT.

The gene calls are TRBV6-5 and TRBJ2-7; TRBD2 aligns across 8 bases. V gave up 0 bases and J gave up 0 bases; unmatched junction bases: 1. Germline CDR1 is MNHEY and CDR2 is SVGAGI. This CDR3 contains 15 residues. The CDR3 DNA reads as TGTGCCAGCAGTTACTCTCGGGGGGGCTCCTACGAGCAGTACTTC. Protein: CASSYSRGGSYEQYF.

The V gene is TRBV5-6, the J gene TRBJ2-6; possible D gene TRBD1, 5 bases. Germline CDR1 is SGHDT and CDR2 is YYEEEE. V was shortened by 3 bases and J by 0 bases, with 7 bases between the two germline ends. This CDR3 is 15 amino acids long. The CDR3 here is CASSYRFSGANVLTF. The CDR3, as DNA: TGTGCCAGCAGCTACAGGTTCTCTGGGGCCAACGTCCTGACTTTC.

The V and J genes are TRBV11-3 and TRBJ1-1, with D possibly matching TRBD1 (5 bases). Trimming removed 0 bases at V and 7 bases at J, with 9 bases between. Germline V lookup: CDR1 SGHNT, CDR2 YENEEA. The length of the CDR3 is 13 residues. CDR3 coding DNA: TGTGCCAGCAGCTTAGAGTACGACAGTGAAGCTTTCTTT. Encoded protein: CASSLEYDSEAFF.

The rearrangement joins TRBV28 to TRBJ1-1, with D unresolved. CDR1 is MDHEN, CDR2 SYDVKM, per germline. V was shortened by 2 bases and J by 2 bases, with 9 bases between the two germline ends. The CDR3 length is 14 residues. The CDR3 loop is CASSLLRRNTEAFF. Here the CDR3 DNA reads TGTGCCAGCAGTTTACTGAGGAGAAACACTGAAGCTTTCTTT.